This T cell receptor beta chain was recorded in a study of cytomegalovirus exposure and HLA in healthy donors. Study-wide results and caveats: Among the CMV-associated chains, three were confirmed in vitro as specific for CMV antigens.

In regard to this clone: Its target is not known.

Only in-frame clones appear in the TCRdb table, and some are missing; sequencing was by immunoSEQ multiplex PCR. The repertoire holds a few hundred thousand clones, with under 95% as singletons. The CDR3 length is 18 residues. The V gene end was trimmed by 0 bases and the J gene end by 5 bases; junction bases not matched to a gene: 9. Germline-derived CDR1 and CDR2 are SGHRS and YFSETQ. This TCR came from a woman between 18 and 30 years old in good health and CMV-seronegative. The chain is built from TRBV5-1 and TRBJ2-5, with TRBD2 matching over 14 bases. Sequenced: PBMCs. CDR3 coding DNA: TGCGCCAGCAGCTTGGGCCCGGGACTAGCGGGAGTTGAGGAGACCCAGTACTTC. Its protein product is CASSLGPGLAGVEETQYF.